This is a list of T cell receptor beta chains from one sample in a study of Ad26.COV2.S vaccination and SARS-CoV-2 variants. TCRdb keeps only in-frame clones here, not all; method: immunoSEQ multiplex PCR. The sample lists around 450,000 clones, about nine tenths occurring once. The sample here was peripheral blood, taken in a trial of Ad26.COV2.S vaccine versus placebo. These receptors were taken from a person aged 18 to 59 who received the Ad26.COV2.S COVID-19 vaccine or a placebo. Both conserved end residues are part of each CDR3. The order of the fields is J gene, clone size, V gene, D gene, CDR3 DNA, CDR3 protein. The D gene is left open where the match is weak. Clone sizes are given selectively: once, few, many, or a class where the clone is expanded.

TRBJ2-5 - TRBV6-5 TRBD1 TGTGCCAGCAGTTACGAGCCGGGACAGGGGCGGAAGACCCAGTACTTC CASSYEPGQGRKTQYF
TRBJ2-3 - TRBV4-2 TRBD1 TGTGCCAGCAGCCAACCGGACAGGGGGAGCACAGATACGCAGTATTTT CASSQPDRGSTDTQYF
TRBJ2-7 - TRBV20-1 TRBD2 TGCAGTGCTAGCACACTAGCGGGAGTAAGCTTC CSASTLAGVSF
TRBJ1-2 - TRBV28 TRBD1 TGTGCCACCAGACAGGGAAATTTTTATGGCTACACCTTC CATRQGNFYGYTF
TRBJ1-1 - TRBV18 - TGTGCCAGCTCACCACCGGGACAAGTCTTGAACACTGAAGCTTTCTTT CASSPPGQVLNTEAFF
TRBJ2-5 - TRBV12-3/TRBV12-4 - TGTGCCAGCAGTTCGGGACGGGAGACCCAGTACTTC CASSSGRETQYF
TRBJ2-2 - TRBV5-1 - TGCGCCAGCTCTCAAACCCCGGGGGGCATAGGGGAGCTGTTTTTT CASSQTPGGIGELFF
TRBJ2-3 - TRBV29-1 - TGCAGCGTTGGTTCCTCCGGGGGATATACGCAGTATTTT CSVGSSGGYTQYF
TRBJ2-2 - TRBV9 - TGTGCCAGCAGCCCGGTGGGGACAATAAACACCGGGGAGCTGTTTTTT CASSPVGTINTGELFF
TRBJ2-1 - TRBV7-6 TRBD2 TGTGCCAGCAGCTTAGGGACTAGCGGGAGGGTTGAGCAGTTCTTC CASSLGTSGRVEQFF
TRBJ2-7 few TRBV3-1/TRBV3-2 - TGTGCCAGCAGCCAAGTCTCATTTTCCTACGAGCAGTACTTC CASSQVSFSYEQYF
TRBJ1-3 - TRBV5-6 - TGTGCCAGCAGCTTGGCCCAGGCGGCGGCTGGAAACACCATATATTTT CASSLAQAAAGNTIYF
TRBJ2-3 - TRBV19 - TGTGCCAGTAGTGCACAGGGTACCTACACAGATACGCAGTATTTT CASSAQGTYTDTQYF
TRBJ1-6 - TRBV20-1 TRBD1 TGCAGTGCTAGTGCGGACAGGGGCAATTCACCCCTCCACTTT CSASADRGNSPLHF
TRBJ2-2 - TRBV5-1 TRBD2 TGCGCCAGCAGCTTGGCACTAGCGGGAAACGGAGGGGAGCTGTTTTTT CASSLALAGNGGELFF
TRBJ2-7 - TRBV28 TRBD1 TGTGCCAGCCGTCCGGGACAGGGGTTAAACGAGCAGTACTTC CASRPGQGLNEQYF
TRBJ2-5 - TRBV7-3 TRBD1 TGTGCCAGCAGCTTAAGCCCCGGGACAGGGGGTCGAGAGACCCAGTACTTC CASSLSPGTGGRETQYF
TRBJ2-7 - TRBV6-5 - TGTGCCAGCAGTTACTCTCGGCAGGGGAGTGAGCAGTACTTC CASSYSRQGSEQYF
TRBJ1-1 - TRBV20-1 - TGCAGTGCTAGAACCGACAGTGAAGCTTTCTTT CSARTDSEAFF
TRBJ2-1 - TRBV5-1 TRBD2 TGCGCCAGCAGCTCACTTACGGGACTAGCGGGAAATGAGCAGTTCTTC CASSSLTGLAGNEQFF
TRBJ1-5 - TRBV11-2 - TGTGCCAGCAGCCCAGGGTCGACATCGGGTCAGCCCCAGCATTTT CASSPGSTSGQPQHF
TRBJ2-1 - TRBV5-1 - TGCGCCAGCAGCCCTGCCTTGTCGAGGCCCCGACTCGGACAAGCCTACAATGAGCAGTTCTTC CASSPALSRPRLGQAYNEQFF
TRBJ1-6 - TRBV14 TRBD1 TGTGCCAGCAGCCAAGATTCCAGGGGGTATAATTCACCCCTCCACTTT CASSQDSRGYNSPLHF
TRBJ2-7 - TRBV6-2/TRBV6-3 TRBD2 TGTGCCAGCAGCCGACGCGGGACTAGCGGGACCCTGAGGGAAGAGCAGTACTTC CASSRRGTSGTLREEQYF
TRBJ2-7 - TRBV4-2 - TGTGCCAGCAGCCAGGAGGGTATTACCTACGAGCAGTACTTC CASSQEGITYEQYF
TRBJ2-1 - TRBV5-1 - TGCGCCAGCAGCCAGGAGGGCCCCTCCTACAATGAGCAGTTCTTC CASSQEGPSYNEQFF
TRBJ2-7 - TRBV3-1/TRBV3-2 - TGTGCCAGCAGCCAAGAAGGAGGGGGCAACTACGAGCAGTACTTC CASSQEGGGNYEQYF
TRBJ2-4 - TRBV11-1 TRBD1 TGTGCCAGCAGCTATTCCGGACAGGGTCGGGGGAGCATTCAGTACTTC CASSYSGQGRGSIQYF
TRBJ2-7 few TRBV6-2/TRBV6-3 TRBD1 TGTGCCAGCAGCGGACAGGGCCCCTACGAGCAGTACTTC CASSGQGPYEQYF
TRBJ2-1 - TRBV14 - TGTGCCAGCAGCCAAGGAGCTCTCAATGAGCAGTTCTTC CASSQGALNEQFF
TRBJ2-5 once TRBV3-1/TRBV3-2 TRBD2 TGTGCCAGCAGCCAAGCCTGGGAGGGCCATCAAGAGACCCAGTACTTC CASSQAWEGHQETQYF
TRBJ1-6 - TRBV28 - TGTGCCAGCAGTCCTCATGGAACGGCCCTCCACTTT CASSPHGTALHF
TRBJ2-7 - TRBV5-1 TRBD2 TGCGCCAGCAGCTTGGGACTAGCGGGAATCTACGAGCAGTACTTC CASSLGLAGIYEQYF
TRBJ2-4 once TRBV19 TRBD1 TGTGCCACCAACAGGGGGCCAGGGGACATTCAGTACTTC CATNRGPGDIQYF
TRBJ2-2 once TRBV9 - TGTGCCAGCAGCGGACAGACGGTGGCCACCGGGGAGCTGTTTTTT CASSGQTVATGELFF
TRBJ2-4 - TRBV2 - TGTGCCAGCAGTCCTAGCAAGGGCATTCAGTACTTC CASSPSKGIQYF
TRBJ1-5 - TRBV19 TRBD1 TGTGCCAGTAGTATAGAAAGTCCCGGGACAGGGAACAATCAGCCCCAGCATTTT CASSIESPGTGNNQPQHF
TRBJ2-3 - TRBV24-1 TRBD1 TGTGCCACCAGTGATGCCCTCGACAGGGGAAGAGATACGCAGTATTTT CATSDALDRGRDTQYF
TRBJ2-2 - TRBV7-2 - TGTGCCAGCAGCTTAGCGAGGGGCGGGGAGCTGTTTTTT CASSLARGGELFF
TRBJ1-3 once TRBV6-6 - TGTGCCAGCTACCGGTCGAGCTCTGGAAACACCATATATTTT CASYRSSSGNTIYF
TRBJ2-1 - TRBV5-1 TRBD2 TGCGCCAGCAGCTTGTGGCGGGAGGCCTACAATGAGCAGTTCTTC CASSLWREAYNEQFF
TRBJ2-1 - TRBV7-2 TRBD2 TGTGCCAGCAGCTTAAATCTCCGCGGGAGGCCGGGGAATAACAATGAGCAGTTCTTC CASSLNLRGRPGNNNEQFF
TRBJ2-1 few TRBV25-1 TRBD1 TGTGCCAGCAGTGAATCCCGACAGGGGGACCTGTTCTTC CASSESRQGDLFF
TRBJ1-2 - TRBV5-4 - TGTGCCAGCAGCAGGGGGAGGGATAACTATGGCTACACCTTC CASSRGRDNYGYTF
TRBJ2-3 - TRBV7-3 - TGTGCCAGCAGCTCCACCCATCAGAGGGATACGCAGTATTTT CASSSTHQRDTQYF
TRBJ2-2 - TRBV25-1 - TGTGCCAGCAGTGAACCCGGGTACACCGGGGAGCTGTTTTTT CASSEPGYTGELFF
TRBJ2-7 - TRBV7-3 - TGTGCCAGCAGCTTAGCCCACGCAGGGGCGGCCTCCTACGAGCAGTACTTC CASSLAHAGAASYEQYF
TRBJ2-1 - TRBV12-3/TRBV12-4 TRBD2 TGTGCCAGCAGAAGCAGCGGGAGCGATGAGCAGTTCTTC CASRSSGSDEQFF
TRBJ1-3 - TRBV9 - TGTGCCAGCAGCACTCAGGGAATGGCTGGAAACACCATATATTTT CASSTQGMAGNTIYF
TRBJ2-3 - TRBV11-2 - TGTGCCAGCAGCTTATTGAGTAGCACAGATACGCAGTATTTT CASSLLSSTDTQYF
TRBJ2-5 - TRBV7-9 - TGTGCCAGCAGCTCTCACGACCAAGAGACCCAGTACTTC CASSSHDQETQYF
TRBJ2-7 - TRBV24-1 - TGTGCCACCAGTGATCGTAGGAGCTCCTACGAGCAGTACTTC CATSDRRSSYEQYF
TRBJ2-7 - TRBV19 TRBD1 TGTGCCAGTAGTATGCTCTTAGGGGGCCCCATGAAAGAGCAGTACTTC CASSMLLGGPMKEQYF